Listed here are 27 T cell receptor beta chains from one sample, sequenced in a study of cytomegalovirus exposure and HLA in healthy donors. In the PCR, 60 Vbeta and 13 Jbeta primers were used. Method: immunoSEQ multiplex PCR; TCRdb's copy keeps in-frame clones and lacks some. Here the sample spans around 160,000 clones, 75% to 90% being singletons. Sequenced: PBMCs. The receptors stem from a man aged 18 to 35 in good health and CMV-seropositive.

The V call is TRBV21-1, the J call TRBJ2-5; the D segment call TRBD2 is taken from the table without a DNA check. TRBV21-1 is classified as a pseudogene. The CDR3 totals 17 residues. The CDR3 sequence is CASSHTRGLALRGTQYF. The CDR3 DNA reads TGTGCCAGCAGCCACACCAGGGGACTAGCGCTCCGCGGGACCCAGTACTTC.

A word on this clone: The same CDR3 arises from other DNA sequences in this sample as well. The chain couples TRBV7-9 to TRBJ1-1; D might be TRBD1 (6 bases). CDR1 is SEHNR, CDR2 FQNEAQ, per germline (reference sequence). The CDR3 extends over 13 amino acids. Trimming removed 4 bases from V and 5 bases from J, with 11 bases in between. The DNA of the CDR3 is TGTGCCAGCAGCTCCACCCAGGGGACTGAAGCTTTCTTT. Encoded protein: CASSSTQGTEAFF.

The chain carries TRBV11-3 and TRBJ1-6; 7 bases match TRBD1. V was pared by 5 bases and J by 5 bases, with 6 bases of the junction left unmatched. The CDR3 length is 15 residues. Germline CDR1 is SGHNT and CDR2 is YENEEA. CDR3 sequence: CASSTSQGNNSPLHF. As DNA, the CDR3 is TGTGCCAGCAGCACATCACAGGGGAATAATTCACCCCTCCACTTT.

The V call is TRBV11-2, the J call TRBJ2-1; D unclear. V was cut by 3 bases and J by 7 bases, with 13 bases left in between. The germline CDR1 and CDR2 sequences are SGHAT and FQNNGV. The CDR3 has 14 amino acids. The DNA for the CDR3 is TGTGCCAGCAGCTTCCAAACATGGTATAATGAGCAGTTCTTC. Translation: CASSFQTWYNEQFF.

The CDR3 coding sequence is TGTGCCAGCAGTTTATCGTACCCTATCGTTGAGCAGTTCTTC. As protein: CASSLSYPIVEQFF. This chain uses TRBV27 with TRBJ2-1; D is unclear. The CDR3 runs 14 residues. Germline CDR1 MNHEY, CDR2 SMNVEV (reference sequence). V was cut by 0 bases and J by 9 bases, with 12 bases left in between.

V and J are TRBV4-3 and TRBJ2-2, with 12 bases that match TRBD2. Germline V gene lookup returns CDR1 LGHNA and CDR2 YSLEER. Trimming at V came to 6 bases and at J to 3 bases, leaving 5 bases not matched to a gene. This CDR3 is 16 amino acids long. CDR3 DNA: TGCGCCAGCAGGGCTAGCGGGGGGGAGGACACCGGGGAGCTGTTTTTT. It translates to CASRASGGEDTGELFF.

CDR3 region: CASMVSGANTEAFF. CDR3 coding DNA: TGTGCCAGCATGGTTTCAGGGGCGAACACTGAAGCTTTCTTT. The V gene is TRBV2, the J gene TRBJ1-1; weak D call: TRBD1 (6 bases). The CDR3 is made up of 14 amino acids. The germline V gene encodes CDR1 SNHLY and CDR2 FYNNEI. Between the trimmed V and J ends, which lost 7 bases and 1 base, there was a span of 13 bases.

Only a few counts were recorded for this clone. CDR3 region: CAILWSSGANVLTF. As DNA, the CDR3 is TGTGCCATCCTCTGGAGCTCTGGGGCCAACGTCCTGACTTTC. This chain links TRBV7-9 with TRBJ2-6; no firm D call. The CDR3 covers 14 residues. Looked up from germline, CDR1 is SEHNR and CDR2 is FQNEAQ (reference sequence). The germline V and J ends were trimmed by 10 bases and 0 bases, with 10 bases remaining between them.

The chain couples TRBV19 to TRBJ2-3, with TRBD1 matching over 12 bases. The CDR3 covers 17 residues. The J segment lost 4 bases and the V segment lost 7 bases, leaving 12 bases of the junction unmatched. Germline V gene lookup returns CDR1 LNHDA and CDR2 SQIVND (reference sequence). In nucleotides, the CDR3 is TGTGCCAGTACCCCCCGTGGGGGACAGGGGGCTTCAGATACGCAGTATTTT. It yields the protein CASTPRGGQGASDTQYF. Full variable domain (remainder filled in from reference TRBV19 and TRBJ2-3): DGGITQSPKYLFRKEGQNVTLSCEQNLNHDAMYWYRQDPGQGLRLIYYSQIVNDFQKGDIAEGYSVSREKKESFPLTVTSAQKNPTAFYLCASTPRGGQGASDTQYFGPGTRLTVL.

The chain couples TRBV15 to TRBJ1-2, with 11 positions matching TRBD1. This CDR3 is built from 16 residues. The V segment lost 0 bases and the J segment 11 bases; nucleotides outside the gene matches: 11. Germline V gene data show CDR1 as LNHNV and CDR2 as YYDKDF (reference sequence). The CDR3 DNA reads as TGTGCCACCAGCAGAGATTCGGGACAGGGGGGTTCTCGGTACACCTTC. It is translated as CATSRDSGQGGSRYTF.

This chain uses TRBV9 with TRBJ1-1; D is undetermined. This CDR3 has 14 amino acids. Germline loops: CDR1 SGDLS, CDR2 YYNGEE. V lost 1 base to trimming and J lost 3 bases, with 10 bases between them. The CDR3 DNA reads TGTGCCAGCAGCGTAAGACCGGAGGACACTGAAGCTTTCTTT. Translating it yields CASSVRPEDTEAFF.

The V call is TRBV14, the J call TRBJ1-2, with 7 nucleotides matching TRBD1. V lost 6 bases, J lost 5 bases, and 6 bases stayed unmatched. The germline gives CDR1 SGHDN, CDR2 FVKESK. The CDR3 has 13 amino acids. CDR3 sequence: CASRPLTGYGYTF. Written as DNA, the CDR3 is TGTGCCAGCAGGCCTTTGACAGGGTATGGCTACACCTTC.

The CDR3 coding sequence is TGTGCCAGCAGCCGCCCCCGGGGCGAGCAGTACTTC. Protein sequence: CASSRPRGEQYF. The rearrangement links TRBV6-6 to TRBJ2-7, with a weak D call TRBD2 (5 bases). This CDR3 has 12 residues. Per germline, CDR1 MNHNY and CDR2 SVGAGI (reference sequence). The V end lost 6 bases, the J end lost 6 bases, and 12 bases lay between the germline ends.

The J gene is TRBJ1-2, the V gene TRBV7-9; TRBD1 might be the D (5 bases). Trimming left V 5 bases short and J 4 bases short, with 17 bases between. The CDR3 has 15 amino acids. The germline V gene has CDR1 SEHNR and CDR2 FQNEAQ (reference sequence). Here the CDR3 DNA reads TGTGCCAGCAGCCCCGAGACAGAGACGATCTATGGCTACACCTTC. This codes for CASSPETETIYGYTF.

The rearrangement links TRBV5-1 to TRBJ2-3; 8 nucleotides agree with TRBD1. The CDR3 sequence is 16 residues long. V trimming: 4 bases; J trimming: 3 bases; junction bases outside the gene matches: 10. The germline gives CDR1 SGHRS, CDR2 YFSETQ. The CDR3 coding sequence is TGCGCCAGCAGCCGGAAACAGGGGGAGGTAACAGATACGCAGTATTTT. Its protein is CASSRKQGEVTDTQYF. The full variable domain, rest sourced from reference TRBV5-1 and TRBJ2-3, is KAGVTQTPRYLIKTRGQQVTLSCSPISGHRSVSWYQQTPGQGLQFLFEYFSETQRNKGNFPGRFSGRQFSNSRSEMNVSTLELGDSALYLCASSRKQGEVTDTQYFGPGTRLTVL.

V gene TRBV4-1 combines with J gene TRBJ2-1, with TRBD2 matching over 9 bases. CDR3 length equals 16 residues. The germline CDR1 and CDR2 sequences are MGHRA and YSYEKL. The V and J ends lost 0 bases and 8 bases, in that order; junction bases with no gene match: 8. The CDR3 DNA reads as TGCGCCAGCAGCCAAGATGAGGCGGGGGGGCGTGATGAGCAGTTCTTC. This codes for CASSQDEAGGRDEQFF.

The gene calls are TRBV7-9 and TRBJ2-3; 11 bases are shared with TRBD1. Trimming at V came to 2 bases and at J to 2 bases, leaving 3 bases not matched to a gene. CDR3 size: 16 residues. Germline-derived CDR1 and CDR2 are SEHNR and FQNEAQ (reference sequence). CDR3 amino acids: CASSLRDRGDTDTQYF. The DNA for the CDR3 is TGTGCCAGCAGCTTACGGGACAGGGGGGACACAGATACGCAGTATTTT.

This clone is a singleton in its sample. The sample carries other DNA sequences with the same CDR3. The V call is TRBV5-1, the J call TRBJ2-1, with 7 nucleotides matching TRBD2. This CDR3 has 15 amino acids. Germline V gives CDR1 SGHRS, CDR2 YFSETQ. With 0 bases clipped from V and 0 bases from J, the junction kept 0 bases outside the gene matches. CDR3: CASSLGGGSYNEQFF. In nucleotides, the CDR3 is TGCGCCAGCAGCTTGGGGGGGGGCTCCTACAATGAGCAGTTCTTC. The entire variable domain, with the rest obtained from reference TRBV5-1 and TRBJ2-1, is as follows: KAGVTQTPRYLIKTRGQQVTLSCSPISGHRSVSWYQQTPGQGLQFLFEYFSETQRNKGNFPGRFSGRQFSNSRSEMNVSTLELGDSALYLCASSLGGGSYNEQFFGPGTRLTVL.

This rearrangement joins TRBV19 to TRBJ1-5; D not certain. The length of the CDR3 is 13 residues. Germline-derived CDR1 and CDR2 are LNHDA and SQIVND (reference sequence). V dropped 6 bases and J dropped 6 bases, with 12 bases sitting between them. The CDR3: CASSTILGQPQHF. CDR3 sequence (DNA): TGTGCCAGTAGCACCATTCTAGGTCAGCCCCAGCATTTT.

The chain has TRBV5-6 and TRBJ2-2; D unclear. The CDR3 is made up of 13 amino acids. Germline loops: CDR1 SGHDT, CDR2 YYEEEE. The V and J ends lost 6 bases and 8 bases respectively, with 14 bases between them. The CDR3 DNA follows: TGTGCCAGCAACTATCTATCGCGAGGGGAGCTGTTTTTT. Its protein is CASNYLSRGELFF.

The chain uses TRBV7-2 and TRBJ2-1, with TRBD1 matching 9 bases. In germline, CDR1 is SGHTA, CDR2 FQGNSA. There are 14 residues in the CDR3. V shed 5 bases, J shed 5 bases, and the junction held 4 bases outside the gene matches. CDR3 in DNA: TGTGCCAGCAGCCGGGACAGGGTCAACAATGAGCAGTTCTTC. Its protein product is CASSRDRVNNEQFF.

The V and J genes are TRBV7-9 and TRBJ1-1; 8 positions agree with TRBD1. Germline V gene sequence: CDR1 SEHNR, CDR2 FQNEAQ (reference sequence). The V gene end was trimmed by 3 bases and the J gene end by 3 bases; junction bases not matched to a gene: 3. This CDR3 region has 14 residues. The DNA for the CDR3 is TGTGCCAGCAGCTTTCAGGGGGCCGACACTGAAGCTTTCTTT. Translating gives CASSFQGADTEAFF.

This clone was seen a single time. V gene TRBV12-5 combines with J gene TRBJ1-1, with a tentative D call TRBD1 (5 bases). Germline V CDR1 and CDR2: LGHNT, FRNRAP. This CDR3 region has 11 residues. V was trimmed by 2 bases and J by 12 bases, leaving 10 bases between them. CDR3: CASGLPGGTFF. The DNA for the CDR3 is TGTGCTAGTGGTTTGCCCGGGGGGACTTTCTTT. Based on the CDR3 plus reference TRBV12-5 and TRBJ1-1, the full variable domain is DARVTQTPRHKVTEMGQEVTMRCQPILGHNTVFWYRQTMMQGLELLAYFRNRAPLDDSGMPKDRFSAEMPDATLATLKIQPSEPRDSAVYFCASGLPGGTFFGQGTRLTVV.

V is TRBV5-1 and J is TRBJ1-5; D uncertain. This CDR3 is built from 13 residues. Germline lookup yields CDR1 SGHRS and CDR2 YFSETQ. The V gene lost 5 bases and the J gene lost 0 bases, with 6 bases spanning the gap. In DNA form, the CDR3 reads TGCGCCAGCAGATCGGGTAGCAATCAGCCCCAGCATTTT. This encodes CASRSGSNQPQHF.

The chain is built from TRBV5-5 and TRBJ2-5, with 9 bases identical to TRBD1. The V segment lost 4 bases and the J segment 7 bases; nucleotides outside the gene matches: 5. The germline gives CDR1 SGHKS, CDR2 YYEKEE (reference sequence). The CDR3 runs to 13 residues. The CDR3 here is CASSGGQGGTQYF. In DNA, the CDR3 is TGTGCCAGCAGCGGGGGACAGGGAGGGACCCAGTACTTC.

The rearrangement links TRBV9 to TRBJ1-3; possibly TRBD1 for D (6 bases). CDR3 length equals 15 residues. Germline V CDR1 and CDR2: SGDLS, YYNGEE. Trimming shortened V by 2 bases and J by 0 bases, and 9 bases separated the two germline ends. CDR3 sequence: CASSVDRRSGNTIYF. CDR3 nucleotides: TGTGCCAGCAGCGTCGACAGGCGCTCTGGAAACACCATATATTTT.

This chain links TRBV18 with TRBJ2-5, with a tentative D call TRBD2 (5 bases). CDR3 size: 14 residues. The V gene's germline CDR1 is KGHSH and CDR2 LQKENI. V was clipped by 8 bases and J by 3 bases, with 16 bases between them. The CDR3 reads CASTRTGGEETQYF. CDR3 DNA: TGTGCCAGCACCCGGACTGGAGGCGAAGAGACCCAGTACTTC. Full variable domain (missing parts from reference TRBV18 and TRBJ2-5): NAGVMQNPRHLVRRRGQEARLRCSPMKGHSHVYWYRQLPEEGLKFMVYLQKENIIDESGMPKERFSAEFPKEGPSILRIQQVVRGDSAAYFCASTRTGGEETQYFGPGTRLLVL.